These 15 T cell receptor beta chains came from one sample sequenced in a study of OX40 agonist ivuxolimab in advanced cancers. Library prep was done by the immunoSEQ multiplex PCR assay. In its TCRdb copy, this immuneACCESS table keeps in-frame sequences only and misses some clones. Where compared with another copy, unresolved V genes explain less than half of these, and the others have no known cause. In this sample the table shows 55,000 to 70,000 clones, roughly 83% of which occur a single time. The leading ten clones occupy approximately 2.8% of the sample. Sample: CD4+ or CD8+ T cells sorted from blood, taken in a trial of the OX40 agonist ivuxolimab. The receptor set was obtained from an adult with an advanced solid tumor such as melanoma, head and neck, liver or kidney cancer.

This clone has a single count. The chain employs TRBV19 and TRBJ2-7; 10 bases align to TRBD1. Germline CDR1 is LNHDA and CDR2 is SQIVND (reference sequence). After removal of 3 bases from V and 2 bases from J, the junction contained 4 bases not matched to a gene. CDR3 length: 15 residues. This chain's CDR3 is CASSIRDRGPYEQYF. CDR3 DNA sequence: TGTGCCAGTAGTATCCGGGACAGGGGCCCCTACGAGCAGTACTTC.

The rearrangement joins TRBV5-1 to TRBJ1-1; D uncertain. The germline CDR1 and CDR2 sequences are SGHRS and YFSETQ. The CDR3 is 15 amino acids. Trimming stripped 0 bases from V and 0 bases from J, with 9 bases between. The CDR3 reads CASSLGPPLNTEAFF. DNA of the CDR3: TGCGCCAGCAGCTTGGGACCCCCCTTGAACACTGAAGCTTTCTTT.

The CDR3 sequence is CASSYSGTSGGQDYEQYF. CDR3 bases: TGTGCCAGCAGTTATTCCGGGACTAGCGGGGGGCAGGACTACGAGCAGTACTTC. The chain uses TRBV6-8 and TRBJ2-7, with 15 bases matching TRBD2. Germline loops: CDR1 MNHGY, CDR2 SAAAGT. J lost 3 bases, V lost 3 bases, and 9 bases had no gene match. The CDR3 totals 18 residues.

The chain employs TRBV6-5 and TRBJ1-6; tentative D call: TRBD1 (6 bases). This CDR3 spans 12 amino acids. The germline V gene has CDR1 MNHEY and CDR2 SVGAGI. Trimming stripped 7 bases from V and 10 bases from J, with 11 bases between. This CDR3 is CASTGVDSPLHF. The DNA of the CDR3 is TGTGCCAGCACAGGGGTTGACTCACCCCTCCACTTT.

This chain connects TRBV19 to TRBJ1-5; the D is unclear. CDR1 and CDR2 (germline): LNHDA, SQIVND (reference sequence). The CDR3 has 17 amino acids. V was shortened by 11 bases and J by 0 bases, with 23 bases between the two germline ends. CDR3 DNA: TGTGCCTCCAAGGCGGCCCTTTCTACGTTTAGCAATCAGCCCCAGCATTTT. This gives the protein CASKAALSTFSNQPQHF.

V and J are TRBV5-4 and TRBJ2-5; 9 nucleotides match TRBD2. Germline V lookup: CDR1 SGHNT, CDR2 YYREEE (reference sequence). The CDR3 spans 16 residues. With 4 bases clipped from V and 0 bases from J, the junction kept 7 bases outside the gene matches. The CDR3 loop reads CASSPSSGDHQETQYF. The CDR3 DNA sequence: TGTGCCAGCAGCCCGTCTAGCGGGGACCACCAAGAGACCCAGTACTTC.

This clone was recorded only once. This chain links TRBV7-3 with TRBJ2-5; D tentatively fits TRBD1 or TRBD2 (5 bases each). Per germline, CDR1 SGHTA and CDR2 FQGTGA. Deletions cut 3 bases from V and 5 bases from J, with 10 bases between. The CDR3 loop spans 13 amino acids. The CDR3 protein is CASSFQGEETQYF. The CDR3 DNA reads TGTGCCAGCAGCTTCCAGGGAGAGGAGACCCAGTACTTC.

The rearrangement uses TRBV19 and TRBJ1-4, with 7 nucleotides matching TRBD1. With V trimmed by 6 bases and J by 4 bases, 11 bases remained unmatched. The CDR3 covers 16 residues. Germline CDR1 is LNHDA and CDR2 is SQIVND (reference sequence). The CDR3 loop reads CASSLPGTVRNEKLFF. CDR3 DNA sequence: TGTGCCAGTAGCCTTCCCGGGACAGTCCGTAATGAAAAACTGTTTTTT. The whole variable domain, filled in from reference TRBV19 and TRBJ1-4, reads DGGITQSPKYLFRKEGQNVTLSCEQNLNHDAMYWYRQDPGQGLRLIYYSQIVNDFQKGDIAEGYSVSREKKESFPLTVTSAQKNPTAFYLCASSLPGTVRNEKLFFGSGTQLSVL.

The chain is built from TRBV28 and TRBJ1-2; D perhaps matches TRBD1 (5 bases). Trimming pared 6 bases from V and 6 bases from J, leaving 11 bases between. CDR3 length equals 12 residues. Germline V gene data show CDR1 as MDHEN and CDR2 as SYDVKM. The CDR3 DNA follows: TGTGCCAGCAGGTCGACAGAGAATGGCTACACCTTC. Translated, it gives CASRSTENGYTF.

This clone appeared a single time. The gene calls are TRBV6-5 and TRBJ1-4; D perhaps matches TRBD1 (5 bases). CDR3 length equals 13 residues. Trimming stripped 10 bases from V and 8 bases from J, with 17 bases between. Germline loops: CDR1 MNHEY, CDR2 SVGAGI. CDR3 DNA: TGTGCCACCTTCCGGGCCCGGGGCGAAAAACTGTTTTTT. Translated, it gives CATFRARGEKLFF.

This clone was seen a single time. This chain joins TRBV5-1 and TRBJ2-1; 7 bases fit TRBD2. In germline, CDR1 is SGHRS, CDR2 YFSETQ. This CDR3 spans 16 amino acids. J lost 2 bases, V lost 2 bases, and 7 bases had no gene match. CDR3 sequence reads: CASSFGWGGTYNEQFF. In DNA form, the CDR3 reads TGCGCCAGCAGCTTTGGGTGGGGGGGAACCTACAATGAGCAGTTCTTC. Based on the CDR3 plus reference TRBV5-1 and TRBJ2-1, the full variable domain is KAGVTQTPRYLIKTRGQQVTLSCSPISGHRSVSWYQQTPGQGLQFLFEYFSETQRNKGNFPGRFSGRQFSNSRSEMNVSTLELGDSALYLCASSFGWGGTYNEQFFGPGTRLTVL.

This clone was counted a single time. Other DNA variants within this sample encode the same CDR3. The chain links TRBV28 to TRBJ1-6; D is ambiguous. The CDR3 sequence is 15 residues long. The germline V gene encodes CDR1 MDHEN and CDR2 SYDVKM. The germline V and J ends were trimmed by 5 bases and 0 bases, with 8 bases remaining between them. CDR3 sequence reads: CASSQESSYNSPLHF. In DNA form, the CDR3 reads TGTGCCAGCAGTCAAGAGAGCTCCTATAATTCACCCCTCCACTTT.

The chain combines TRBV6-5 with TRBJ2-7; D remains unclear. The germline CDR1 and CDR2 sequences are MNHEY and SVGAGI. This CDR3 contains 14 residues. V lost 4 bases and J lost 3, with 13 bases in between. The CDR3 reads CASSSYGSNYEQYF. Here the CDR3 DNA reads TGTGCCAGCAGTTCTTATGGGTCTAACTACGAGCAGTACTTC.

This chain connects TRBV6-5 to TRBJ2-7; D gene unclear. The V end lost 5 bases, the J end lost 1 base, and 15 bases lay between the germline ends. Germline V CDR1 and CDR2: MNHEY, SVGAGI. The CDR3 has 15 amino acids. The CDR3 reads CASSQTPTLSYEQYF. The CDR3 DNA reads TGTGCCAGCAGTCAAACTCCGACACTTTCCTACGAGCAGTACTTC.

This chain joins TRBV4-2 and TRBJ1-2; 12 bases match TRBD1. The V and J ends lost 1 base and 8 bases, in that order; junction bases with no gene match: 8. CDR1 LGHNA and CDR2 YNFKEQ come from the germline V gene. This CDR3 is built from 16 residues. In DNA form, the CDR3 reads TGTGCCAGCAGCCAAGTTATGGGACAGGGGGCTAAAGGCTACACCTTC. Protein: CASSQVMGQGAKGYTF.